The 13 T cell receptor beta chains below come from one sample, sequenced in a study of cytomegalovirus exposure and HLA in healthy donors. TCRdb's table, derived via immunoSEQ multiplex PCR, lists solely in-frame clones and lacks some. The sample carries 200,000 to 250,000 clones, roughly 85% recorded once. The sample taken for sequencing was PBMCs. The receptors were gathered from a young woman in good health and CMV-seronegative.

The V and J genes are TRBV5-4 and TRBJ1-2, with TRBD1 matching 10 bases. The CDR3 is made up of 18 amino acids. The V and J ends lost 4 bases and 7 bases, in that order; junction bases with no gene match: 19. The germline CDR1 and CDR2 sequences are SGHNT and YYREEE (reference sequence). The CDR3 here is CASSRQGAARALLVGYTF. In DNA, the CDR3 is TGTGCCAGCAGCCGACAGGGGGCCGCCAGGGCGCTCCTAGTTGGCTACACCTTC.

This sequence joins TRBV6-1 and TRBJ1-2; possible D gene TRBD1, 5 bases. Germline V gene data show CDR1 as MNHNS and CDR2 as SASEGT. The CDR3 sequence is 15 residues long. V was pared by 2 bases and J by 8 bases, with 18 bases between. In DNA form, the CDR3 reads TGTGCCAGCAGTGAATTTCCGGGGCAGGGTAGGGGCTACACCTTC. This gives the protein CASSEFPGQGRGYTF.

The chain employs TRBV7-9 and TRBJ1-3; the match to TRBD1 covers 9 bases. The CDR3 has 15 residues. The junction had 9 bases not matched to a gene; V was cut back by 4 bases and J by 8 bases. CDR1 and CDR2 from the germline V gene are SEHNR and FQNEAQ (reference sequence). The CDR3 coding sequence is TGTGCCAGCAGCTCGGACAGGGGTCTAGGGGACACCATATATTTT. It specifies CASSSDRGLGDTIYF.

The chain recombines TRBV11-2 with TRBJ2-7; 10 nucleotides agree with TRBD1. This CDR3 has 16 amino acids. Germline loops: CDR1 SGHAT, CDR2 FQNNGV. The V gene end was trimmed by 5 bases and the J gene end by 0 bases; junction bases not matched to a gene: 7. CDR3 sequence (DNA): TGTGCCAGCAGCCCCATTGGACAGGGGGTCTCCTACGAGCAGTACTTC. This codes for CASSPIGQGVSYEQYF.

This clone was seen once. This chain joins TRBV4-1 and TRBJ2-7; 10 bases align to TRBD2. V shed 2 bases and J 5 bases; nucleotides not matched to a gene: 6. The V gene's germline CDR1 is MGHRA and CDR2 YSYEKL. This CDR3 has 15 amino acids. The CDR3 loop is CASSQLTSGINEQYF. As DNA, the CDR3 is TGCGCCAGCAGCCAACTTACTAGCGGGATCAACGAGCAGTACTTC.

The chain uses TRBV5-6 and TRBJ1-4, with D possibly TRBD1 on 6 matching bases. Trimming removed 2 bases at V and 8 bases at J, with 13 bases between. Germline CDR1 and CDR2: SGHDT and YYEEEE. The length of the CDR3 is 14 residues. Here the CDR3 DNA reads TGTGCCAGCAGCTTAGGGGACAATTCGGAAAAACTGTTTTTT. Its protein is CASSLGDNSEKLFF. Filled out from reference TRBV5-6 and TRBJ1-4, the complete variable domain reads DAGVTQSPTHLIKTRGQQVTLRCSPKSGHDTVSWYQQALGQGPQFIFQYYEEEERQRGNFPDRFSGHQFPNYSSELNVNALLLGDSALYLCASSLGDNSEKLFFGSGTQLSVL.

This sequence joins TRBV5-1 and TRBJ2-1; TRBD2 is a possible D gene (6 bases). Germline CDR1 is SGHRS and CDR2 is YFSETQ. Trimming took 0 bases from V and 15 from J, leaving 22 bases between them. The CDR3 has 15 amino acids. The CDR3 coding sequence is TGCGCCAGCAGCTTGGAATACGGGAGCCGTAGTCGTTCGTTCTTC. Encoded protein: CASSLEYGSRSRSFF.

The chain recombines TRBV6-6 with TRBJ1-2; a weak D match, TRBD1 (5 bases). CDR1 and CDR2 (germline): MNHNY, SVGAGI (reference sequence). The V end was cut by 0 bases, the J end by 2 bases, with 7 bases between. The CDR3 runs to 14 residues. This chain's CDR3 is CASSYSTANYGYTF. The CDR3 DNA reads as TGTGCCAGCAGTTACTCGACAGCCAACTATGGCTACACCTTC.

This clone showed up just a few times. This chain joins TRBV6-6 and TRBJ1-2; D remains ambiguous. The CDR3 totals 13 residues. Trimming stripped 2 bases from V and 0 bases from J, with 4 bases between. Germline assignment: CDR1 MNHNY and CDR2 SVGAGI (reference sequence). In nucleotides, the CDR3 is TGTGCCAGCAGTTACGGCCCTAACTATGGCTACACCTTC. Encoded protein: CASSYGPNYGYTF.

This clone appeared a few times. V gene TRBV9 combines with J gene TRBJ1-1; no firm D call. The CDR3 runs 13 residues. The ends were cut back, 4 bases at V and 3 bases at J, with 10 bases in the middle. Germline V gene lookup returns CDR1 SGDLS and CDR2 YYNGEE. The CDR3 nucleotides read TGTGCCAGCAGCCGGCTGGGCGACACTGAAGCTTTCTTT. Its translation is CASSRLGDTEAFF.

This clone appeared once. This chain connects TRBV5-1 to TRBJ2-1, with D maybe TRBD2 (6 bases). The CDR3 loop spans 13 amino acids. Germline-derived CDR1 and CDR2 are SGHRS and YFSETQ. The V end was cut by 4 bases, the J end by 10 bases, with 15 bases between. The DNA for the CDR3 is TGCGCCAGCAGCCTGATCCGGGACTCCGAGCAGTTCTTC. It encodes CASSLIRDSEQFF.

The rearrangement joins TRBV18 to TRBJ2-1; maybe TRBD2 (5 bases). V was trimmed by 2 bases and J by 15 bases, leaving 17 bases between them. Germline values: CDR1 KGHSH, CDR2 LQKENI. This CDR3 spans 13 amino acids. This chain's CDR3 is CASSPGLLRDGFF. The DNA of the CDR3 is TGTGCCAGCTCACCAGGACTCCTCCGAGACGGGTTCTTC.

The gene calls are TRBV6-5 and TRBJ1-6, with 9 bases aligning to TRBD1. The CDR3 covers 14 residues. Per the germline V gene, CDR1 is MNHEY and CDR2 is SVGAGI. Losses at the gene ends were 6 bases for V and 9 bases for J; bases not matched to a gene: 6. The CDR3 loop reads CASRSGTGTSPLHF. CDR3 nucleotides: TGTGCCAGCAGGTCCGGGACAGGGACTTCACCCCTCCACTTT.